What follows describes a single T cell receptor beta chain. Data came from immunoSEQ multiplex PCR; TCRdb stores just in-frame clones and leaves some out. The sample has 78,000 or so clones; about 90% are singletons. This entry is derived from a study of T cell changes during pregnancy in multiple sclerosis. This CDR3 spans 17 amino acids. Germline assignment: CDR1 SGHDT and CDR2 YYEEEE. Trimming took 4 bases from V and 1 from J, leaving 18 bases between them. The rearrangement joins TRBV5-6 to TRBJ2-4, with TRBD1 as a possible D gene (6 bases). This TCR was sampled from a female donor with multiple sclerosis, enrolled in a pregnancy study. The sequencing used CD4+ T cells from peripheral blood mononuclear cells, collected before pregnancy. DNA for the CDR3: TGTGCCAGCAGCCCATGGCAGGGGCTGTTTGCCAAAAACATTCAGTACTTC. Translation: CASSPWQGLFAKNIQYF. Full variable domain (missing parts from reference TRBV5-6 and TRBJ2-4): DAGVTQSPTHLIKTRGQQVTLRCSPKSGHDTVSWYQQALGQGPQFIFQYYEEEERQRGNFPDRFSGHQFPNYSSELNVNALLLGDSALYLCASSPWQGLFAKNIQYFGAGTRLSVL.